This section outlines one TCR beta chain sequence together with its context. The source of the sample is a study of T cell changes during pregnancy in multiple sclerosis. The data were produced by immunoSEQ multiplex PCR, yet TCRdb's version contains in-frame clones alone and is incomplete. The repertoire holds tens of thousands of clones, with roughly 90% as singletons. This sequence originates from a female donor with multiple sclerosis, enrolled in a pregnancy study. The sample consisted of CD4+ T cells from peripheral blood mononuclear cells, taken after pregnancy.

This chain's CDR3 is CASRGQMNTEAFF. The CDR3 DNA follows: TGTGCCAGCCGGGGACAGATGAACACTGAAGCTTTCTTT. The V gene is TRBV7-9, the J gene TRBJ1-1; 7 positions match TRBD1. Germline CDR1 reads SEHNR; CDR2 reads FQNEAQ (reference sequence). The CDR3 contains 13 residues. The junction had 3 bases not matched to a gene; V was cut back by 8 bases and J by 0 bases.